The T cell receptor (beta chain) under discussion was sequenced for a study of memory CD4+ T cells and cytomegalovirus serostatus. Study context: This sample comes from healthy Belgian adults, fewer than ten CMV seropositive, roughly 22 seronegative. Points from the study as a whole: The CMV-associated TCR signature appears largely within the CD4+ memory repertoire.

The V end was cut by 8 bases, the J end by 2 bases, with 15 bases between. The CDR3 loop spans 14 amino acids. Looked up from germline, CDR1 is MNHNY and CDR2 is SVGAGI (reference sequence). The sort gate was single viable CD3+CD4+CD8-CD45RO+ cells for memory CD4+ T cells. CD4+ T cells were isolated by positive magnetic selection. As regards this clone: As yet, its antigen is unknown.

In the source study's methods: Out-of-frame sequences were removed, leaving 2,000,000 or so distinct TCRbeta sequences. The method was immunoSEQ multiplex PCR; TCRdb's version includes in-frame clones alone and lacks a portion of them. For V, J and clone size, that table is used; D and trimming come from the DNA. Of approximately 65,000 clones in the sample, 77% were seen once. The receptor's source is an adult in good health and CMV-seronegative. This chain joins TRBV6-6 and TRBJ1-1; the D gene is possibly TRBD1 (6 bases). Sequenced material: memory CD4+ T cells from blood. This CDR3 reads CASYGRGVNTEAFF. In nucleotides, the CDR3 is TGTGCCAGCTACGGAAGGGGGGTTAACACTGAAGCTTTCTTT.